This T cell receptor (beta chain) appears in the sequencing data of a study of blood T cell repertoires in COVID-19. Study-wide context: There were acute and convalescent COVID-19 samples, and they came from the United States, Italy and Spain. Sources were T cells, B-cell-depleted T cells, or PBMCs; the material itself was cDNA or gDNA.

Original data processing: The authors estimated nucleated cell counts from reference gene primer amplification. Clones were read by immunoSEQ multiplex PCR, and TCRdb kept only the in-frame ones, dropping some. V and J calls and clone size are as listed in that table; D and trimming were resolved from the DNA. Among approximately 330,000 clones listed, about 91% were seen once. The CDR3 has 15 amino acids. V lost 3 bases and J 3 bases, leaving 12 bases between the germline ends. The germline gives CDR1 SGDLS, CDR2 YYNGEE. This clone was recorded only once. Recruited during active infection, patients (from Seattle) were subsequently followed longitudinally.

The receptor was isolated from a young man with COVID-19, enrolled during active disease. V and J are TRBV9 and TRBJ1-4; D might be TRBD1 (5 bases). Specimen: peripheral blood. The CDR3 spells CASSAGRGSNEKLFF. CDR3 coding DNA: TGTGCCAGCAGCGCCGGGCGGGGGTCTAATGAAAAACTGTTTTTT.